The 16 T cell receptor beta chains below come from one sample, sequenced in a study of blood T cell repertoires in COVID-19. Method: immunoSEQ multiplex PCR; TCRdb's copy keeps in-frame clones and lacks some. The sample yields 20,000 or so clones, around 86% seen once. The specimen sequenced was peripheral blood. The origin of the receptors is a man aged 70-80 years with acute or convalescent COVID-19.

The genes are TRBV19 and TRBJ1-4; weak D call: TRBD1 (5 bases). The CDR3 is 14 residues long. V was pared by 6 bases and J by 13 bases, with 21 bases between. Germline V gives CDR1 LNHDA, CDR2 SQIVND (reference sequence). Written as DNA, the CDR3 is TGTGCCAGTAGAAAAGAACACCAGGGTACTGGACTGTTTTTT. Protein: CASRKEHQGTGLFF.

J is TRBJ2-1 and V is TRBV6-4; TRBD2 agrees at 9 bases. This CDR3 is 16 amino acids long. CDR1 and CDR2 from the germline V gene are MRHNA and SNTAGT. Trimming removed 1 base from V and 7 bases from J; junction bases left unmatched: 8. The CDR3 DNA reads TGTGCCAGCAGTGACTTTAGCGGGAGTAATCAAAATGAGCAGTTCTTC. Translating gives CASSDFSGSNQNEQFF.

The rearrangement joins TRBV28 to TRBJ2-7, with 10 nucleotides matching TRBD2. This CDR3 comprises 15 residues. Germline values: CDR1 MDHEN, CDR2 SYDVKM. V was pared by 6 bases and J by 4 bases, with 9 bases of the junction left unmatched. The CDR3: CASRRTSGGIYEQYF. In nucleotides, the CDR3 is TGTGCCAGCAGAAGGACTAGCGGAGGTATTTACGAGCAGTACTTC.

J is TRBJ2-3 and V is TRBV20-1; D unresolved. Germline lookup yields CDR1 DFQATT and CDR2 SNEGSKA (reference sequence). V shed 7 bases and J shed 1 base, with 6 bases lying between them. CDR3 length: 11 amino acids. CDR3 residues: CSGARTDTQYF. For the CDR3, the DNA is TGCAGTGGGGCCCGCACAGATACGCAGTATTTT.

In its sample, this clone was seen a few times. The chain combines TRBV25-1 with TRBJ2-1, with TRBD2 identical over 8 bases. There are 15 residues in the CDR3. V shed 6 bases, J shed 0 bases, and the junction held 4 bases outside the gene matches. Germline CDR1 reads MGHDK; CDR2 reads SYGVNS. CDR3 in DNA: TGTGCCAGCAGAAGCGGGGGCCTCTCCTACAATGAGCAGTTCTTC. Residues: CASRSGGLSYNEQFF. Combining the CDR3 with reference TRBV25-1 and TRBJ2-1 gives the whole variable domain EADIYQTPRYLVIGTGKKITLECSQTMGHDKMYWYQQDPGMELHLIHYSYGVNSTEKGDLSSESTVSRIRTEHFPLTLESARPSHTSQYLCASRSGGLSYNEQFFGPGTRLTVL.

The chain employs TRBV18 and TRBJ2-5; TRBD1 agrees at 10 bases. CDR1 is KGHSH and CDR2 is LQKENI in the germline V gene. Trimming took 2 bases from V and 5 from J; bases not matched to a gene: 8. The CDR3 contains 16 residues. In DNA, the CDR3 is TGTGCCAGCTCACCAAGGATGACAGGGGGCGGGGAGACCCAGTACTTC. The encoded protein is CASSPRMTGGGETQYF.

The J gene is TRBJ1-4, the V gene TRBV7-3; no reliable D call. The CDR3 totals 15 residues. CDR1 SGHTA and CDR2 FQGTGA come from the germline V gene. Deletions cut 2 bases from V and 4 bases from J, with 11 bases between. CDR3 sequence (DNA): TGTGCCAGCAGCTTATACGGAGGAAGTAATGAAAAACTGTTTTTT. Protein: CASSLYGGSNEKLFF.

This chain connects TRBV5-1 to TRBJ2-3, with D possibly being TRBD2 (6 bases). This CDR3 region has 14 residues. The V and J ends lost 2 bases and 4 bases respectively, with 11 bases between them. Germline V lookup: CDR1 SGHRS, CDR2 YFSETQ. The CDR3 loop is CASSFETRSDTQYF. The CDR3 bases are TGCGCCAGCAGCTTCGAGACTAGGTCAGATACGCAGTATTTT. The full variable domain, in which reference TRBV5-1 and TRBJ2-3 provide the parts outside the CDR3, is KAGVTQTPRYLIKTRGQQVTLSCSPISGHRSVSWYQQTPGQGLQFLFEYFSETQRNKGNFPGRFSGRQFSNSRSEMNVSTLELGDSALYLCASSFETRSDTQYFGPGTRLTVL.

This chain uses TRBV7-8 with TRBJ1-5; a weak D match, TRBD1 (5 bases). The CDR3 covers 15 residues. Trimming removed 5 bases from V and 5 bases from J, with 16 bases in between. The V gene's germline CDR1 is SGHVS and CDR2 FQNEAQ. The CDR3 DNA is TGTGCCAGCAGCCCCGAAAGGGCCAGGGATCAGCCCCAGCATTTT. This sequence encodes CASSPERARDQPQHF.

V usage is TRBV29-1 and J usage is TRBJ2-7, with 10 bases fitting TRBD1. Trimming removed 5 bases from V and 3 bases from J; junction bases left unmatched: 7. The length of the CDR3 is 14 residues. CDR1 SQVTM and CDR2 ANQGSEA come from the germline V gene. The CDR3 loop is CSVCRQGAIYEQYF. CDR3 DNA: TGCAGCGTTTGCAGACAGGGGGCAATCTACGAGCAGTACTTC.

The V and J genes are TRBV19 and TRBJ1-5, with 7 positions matching TRBD1. Germline CDR1 LNHDA, CDR2 SQIVND (reference sequence). There are 15 residues in the CDR3. V trimming: 4 bases; J trimming: 4 bases; junction bases outside the gene matches: 7. The CDR3 DNA reads as TGTGCCAGTAGTAGCCTGACAGGGCTGAATCAGCCCCAGCATTTT. This codes for CASSSLTGLNQPQHF.

The J gene is TRBJ2-2, the V gene TRBV7-3; D might be TRBD1 (5 bases). The CDR3 totals 14 residues. Germline V gene data show CDR1 as SGHTA and CDR2 as FQGTGA. The germline V and J ends were trimmed by 5 bases and 6 bases, with 13 bases remaining between them. The CDR3: CASSQGAFPGELFF. In DNA, the CDR3 is TGTGCCAGCAGCCAAGGGGCTTTCCCCGGGGAGCTGTTTTTT. Looking up the rest from reference TRBV7-3 and TRBJ2-2 gives the full variable domain: GAGVSQTPSNKVTEKGKYVELRCDPISGHTALYWYRQSLGQGPEFLIYFQGTGAADDSGLPNDRFFAVRPEGSVSTLKIQRTERGDSAVYLCASSQGAFPGELFFGEGSRLTVL.

The chain couples TRBV7-9 to TRBJ2-7; 7 nucleotides line up with TRBD1. CDR1 is SEHNR, CDR2 FQNEAQ, per germline (reference sequence). Germline trimming cut 3 bases from V and 2 bases from J; bases unmatched to any gene: 4. This CDR3 comprises 14 residues. The DNA of the CDR3 is TGTGCCAGCAGCTTCGGGACAGCCCCCTACGAGCAGTACTTC. It translates to CASSFGTAPYEQYF.

The rearrangement uses TRBV5-1 and TRBJ2-5; 12 nucleotides agree with TRBD2. CDR3 length equals 16 residues. Germline CDR1 and CDR2: SGHRS and YFSETQ. V trimming: 0 bases; J trimming: 3 bases; junction bases outside the gene matches: 3. The CDR3 sequence is CASSLGLAGGEETQYF. CDR3 in DNA: TGCGCCAGCAGCTTGGGTCTAGCGGGAGGGGAAGAGACCCAGTACTTC.

This clone has just one count. The chain is built from TRBV19 and TRBJ1-4, with 10 bases aligning to TRBD1. This CDR3 has 14 amino acids. Germline V gene sequence: CDR1 LNHDA, CDR2 SQIVND (reference sequence). J lost 5 bases, V lost 6 bases, and 3 bases had no gene match. This CDR3 reads CASRMTGGNEKLFF. CDR3 DNA: TGTGCCAGTAGGATGACAGGGGGCAATGAAAAACTGTTTTTT.

This clone was picked up a small number of times. The V and J genes are TRBV6-2 or TRBV6-3 and TRBJ2-5; perhaps TRBD1 as D (5 bases). Trimming took 2 bases from V and 5 from J, leaving 15 bases between them. The length of the CDR3 is 15 residues. The germline gives CDR1 MNHEY, CDR2 SVGEGT. The chain's CDR3 is CASSYVGQGLETQYF. The CDR3 DNA reads as TGTGCCAGCAGTTACGTCGGGCAGGGTCTGGAGACCCAGTACTTC.